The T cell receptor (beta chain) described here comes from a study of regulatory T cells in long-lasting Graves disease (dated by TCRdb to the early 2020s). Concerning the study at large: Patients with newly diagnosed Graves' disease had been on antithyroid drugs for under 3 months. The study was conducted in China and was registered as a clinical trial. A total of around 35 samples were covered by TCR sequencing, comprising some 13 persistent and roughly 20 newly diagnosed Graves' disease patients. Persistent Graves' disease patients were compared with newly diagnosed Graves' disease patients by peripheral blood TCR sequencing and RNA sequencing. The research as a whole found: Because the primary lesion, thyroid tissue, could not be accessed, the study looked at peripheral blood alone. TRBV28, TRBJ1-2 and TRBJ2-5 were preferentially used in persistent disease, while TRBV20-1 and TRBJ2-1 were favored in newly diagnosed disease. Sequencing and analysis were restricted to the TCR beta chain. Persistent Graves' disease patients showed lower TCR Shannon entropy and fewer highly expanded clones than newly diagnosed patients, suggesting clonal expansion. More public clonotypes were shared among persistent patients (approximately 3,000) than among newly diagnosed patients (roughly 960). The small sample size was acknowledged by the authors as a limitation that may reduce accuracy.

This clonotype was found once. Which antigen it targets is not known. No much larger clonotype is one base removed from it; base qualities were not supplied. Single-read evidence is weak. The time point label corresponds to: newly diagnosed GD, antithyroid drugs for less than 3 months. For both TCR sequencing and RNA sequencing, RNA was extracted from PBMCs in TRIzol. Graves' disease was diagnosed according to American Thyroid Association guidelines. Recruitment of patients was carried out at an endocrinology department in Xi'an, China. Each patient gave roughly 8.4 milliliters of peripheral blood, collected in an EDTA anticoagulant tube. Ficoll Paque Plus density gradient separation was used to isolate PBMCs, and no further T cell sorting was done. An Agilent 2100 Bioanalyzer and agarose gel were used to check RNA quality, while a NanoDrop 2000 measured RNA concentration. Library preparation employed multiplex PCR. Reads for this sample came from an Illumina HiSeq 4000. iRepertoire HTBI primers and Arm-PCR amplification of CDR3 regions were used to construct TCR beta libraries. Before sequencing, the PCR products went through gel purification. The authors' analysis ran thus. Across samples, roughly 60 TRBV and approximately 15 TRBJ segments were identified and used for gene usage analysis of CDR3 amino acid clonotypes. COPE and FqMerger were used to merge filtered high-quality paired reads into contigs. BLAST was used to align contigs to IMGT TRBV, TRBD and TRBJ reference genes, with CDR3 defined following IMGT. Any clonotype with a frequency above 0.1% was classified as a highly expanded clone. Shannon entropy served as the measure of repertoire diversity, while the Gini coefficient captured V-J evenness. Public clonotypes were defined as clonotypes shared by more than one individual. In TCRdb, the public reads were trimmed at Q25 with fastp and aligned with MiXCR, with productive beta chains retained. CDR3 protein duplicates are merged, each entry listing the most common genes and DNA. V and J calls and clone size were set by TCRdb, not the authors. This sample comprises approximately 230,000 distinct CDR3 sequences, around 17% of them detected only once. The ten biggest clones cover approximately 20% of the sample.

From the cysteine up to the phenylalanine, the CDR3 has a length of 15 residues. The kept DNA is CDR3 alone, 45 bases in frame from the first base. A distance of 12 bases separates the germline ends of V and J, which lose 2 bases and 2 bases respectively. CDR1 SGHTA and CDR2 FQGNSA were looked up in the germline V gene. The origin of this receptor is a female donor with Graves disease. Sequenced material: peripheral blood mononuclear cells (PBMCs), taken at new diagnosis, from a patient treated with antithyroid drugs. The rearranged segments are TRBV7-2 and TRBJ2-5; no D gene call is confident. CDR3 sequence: CASSLQRLDQETQYF. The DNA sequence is TGTGCCAGCAGCTTACAGCGCTTGGATCAAGAGACCCAGTACTTC.